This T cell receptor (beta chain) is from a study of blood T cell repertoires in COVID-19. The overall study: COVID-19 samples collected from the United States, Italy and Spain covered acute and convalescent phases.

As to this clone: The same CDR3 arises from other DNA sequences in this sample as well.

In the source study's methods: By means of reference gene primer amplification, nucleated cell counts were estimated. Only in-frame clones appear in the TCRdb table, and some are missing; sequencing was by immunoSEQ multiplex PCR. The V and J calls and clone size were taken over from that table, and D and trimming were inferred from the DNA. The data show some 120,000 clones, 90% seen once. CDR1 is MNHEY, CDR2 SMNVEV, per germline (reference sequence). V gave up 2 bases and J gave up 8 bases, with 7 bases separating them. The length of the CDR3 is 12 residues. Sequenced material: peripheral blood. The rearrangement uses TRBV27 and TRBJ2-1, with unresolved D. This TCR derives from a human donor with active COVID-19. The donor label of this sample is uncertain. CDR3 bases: TGTGCCAGCAGTTTAGGTCGGGATGAGCAGTTCTTC. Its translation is CASSLGRDEQFF.